This entry lists 21 T cell receptor beta chains sequenced from one sample in a study of technical replicates of blood from a few donors. The method was immunoSEQ multiplex PCR; TCRdb's version includes in-frame clones alone and lacks a portion of them. The profile shows some 87,000 clones, 96% of them singletons. Material for sequencing was T cells isolated from PBMCs. Receptors were obtained from a human donor in good health.

This rearrangement joins TRBV5-1 to TRBJ2-7, with 7 nucleotides matching TRBD1. The junction had 9 bases not matched to a gene; V was cut back by 0 bases and J by 6 bases. This CDR3 has 15 amino acids. In germline, CDR1 is SGHRS, CDR2 YFSETQ. CDR3 nucleotide sequence: TGCGCCAGCAGCTTGGCCGGGACAGATAACGGCGAGCAGTACTTC. This encodes CASSLAGTDNGEQYF.

V and J are TRBV5-1 and TRBJ2-3; D call uncertain. V lost 0 bases and J lost 6, with 2 bases in between. The CDR3 has 11 amino acids. Germline-derived CDR1 and CDR2 are SGHRS and YFSETQ. CDR3 region: CASSLADTQYF. The CDR3 DNA is TGCGCCAGCAGCTTGGCTGATACGCAGTATTTT.

The chain uses TRBV11-3 and TRBJ2-5; D ambiguous. From germline, CDR1 is SGHNT and CDR2 YENEEA. V was clipped by 0 bases and J by 4 bases, with 6 bases between them. The length of the CDR3 is 13 residues. The CDR3 loop reads CASSLEFLETQYF. CDR3 coding DNA: TGTGCCAGCAGCTTAGAGTTTCTAGAGACCCAGTACTTC.

The rearrangement uses TRBV19 and TRBJ2-5, with TRBD2 identical over 7 bases. The CDR3 length is 16 residues. Germline V gene lookup returns CDR1 LNHDA and CDR2 SQIVND (reference sequence). J was trimmed by 0 bases and V by 5 bases; bases with no gene match: 9. The CDR3 DNA sequence: TGTGCCAGTAGTGCCCAGCGGGACCCGTACCAAGAGACCCAGTACTTC. Its translation is CASSAQRDPYQETQYF.

The chain has TRBV9 and TRBJ1-3; no reliable D call. Between the trimmed V and J ends, which lost 0 bases and 0 bases, there was a span of 7 bases. The length of the CDR3 is 15 residues. CDR1 is SGDLS, CDR2 YYNGEE, per germline. CDR3 in DNA: TGTGCCAGCAGCGTAGAGGCAGGCTCTGGAAACACCATATATTTT. Its translation is CASSVEAGSGNTIYF.

This clone was seen just once. The chain is built from TRBV15 and TRBJ2-3; TRBD2 agrees at 8 bases. This CDR3 has 17 amino acids. CDR1 and CDR2 (germline): LNHNV, YYDKDF (reference sequence). The V segment lost 1 base and the J segment 3 bases; nucleotides outside the gene matches: 9. The CDR3 DNA is TGTGCCACCAGCAGAGGTCCGAGCGGGAGCTTTACAGATACGCAGTATTTT. Encoded protein: CATSRGPSGSFTDTQYF.

The genes are TRBV5-3 and TRBJ2-1; D possibly corresponds to TRBD2 (6 bases). TRBV5-3 is given ORF status, its function remaining uncertain. V was pared by 7 bases and J by 6 bases, with 14 bases between. The CDR3 length is 13 residues. CDR3 sequence (DNA): TGTGCCAGACGACTAGTGAAACGCAATGAGCAGTTCTTC. Amino acids: CARRLVKRNEQFF.

The chain joins TRBV4-2 to TRBJ2-5; 10 bases are a match to TRBD1. The ends lost 4 bases at V and 5 bases at J; junction bases unmatched: 10. This CDR3 spans 16 amino acids. CDR1 and CDR2 from the germline V gene are LGHNA and YNFKEQ. CDR3 sequence reads: CASSRIPGQGTETQYF. The CDR3 DNA follows: TGTGCCAGCAGCCGAATCCCGGGACAGGGGACGGAGACCCAGTACTTC.

V and J are TRBV9 and TRBJ2-4; 10 bases agree with TRBD1. With 1 base clipped from V and 5 bases from J, the junction kept 3 bases outside the gene matches. The CDR3 covers 15 residues. Germline CDR1 is SGDLS and CDR2 is YYNGEE. This CDR3 is CASSVTGTGENIQYF. CDR3 nucleotide sequence: TGTGCCAGCAGCGTAACAGGGACAGGGGAAAACATTCAGTACTTC.

The gene calls are TRBV18 and TRBJ1-1; TRBD1 might be the D (6 bases). Trimming took 8 bases from V and 2 from J, leaving 12 bases between them. Germline V gives CDR1 KGHSH, CDR2 LQKENI. The CDR3 length is 13 residues. The CDR3 spells CASRRGGNTEAFF. CDR3 sequence (DNA): TGTGCCAGCCGGCGGGGGGGCAACACTGAAGCTTTCTTT.

The chain joins TRBV5-6 to TRBJ2-2, with 9 bases matching TRBD1. From germline, CDR1 is SGHDT and CDR2 YYEEEE. The junction had 6 bases not matched to a gene; V was cut back by 5 bases and J by 4 bases. The CDR3 contains 15 residues. CDR3 loop: CASSFGTGSTGELFF. The CDR3 region has the DNA TGTGCCAGCAGTTTCGGGACAGGGAGCACCGGGGAGCTGTTTTTT.

CDR3 in amino acids: CASSYSLGGLTDTQYF. The CDR3 DNA is TGTGCCAGCAGTTACTCCTTGGGGGGGCTCACAGATACGCAGTATTTT. The rearrangement links TRBV6-5 to TRBJ2-3, with TRBD2 as a possible D gene (7 bases). Trimming took 0 bases from V and 2 from J, leaving 12 bases between them. This CDR3 comprises 16 residues. CDR1 is MNHEY, CDR2 SVGAGI, per germline.

The V call is TRBV7-2, the J call TRBJ2-7; 7 nucleotides match TRBD1. The CDR3 is 15 amino acids. The ends lost 0 bases at V and 1 base at J; junction bases unmatched: 3. Germline loops: CDR1 SGHTA, CDR2 FQGNSA. The CDR3 spells CASSLAPGQSYEQYF. The CDR3 nucleotides read TGTGCCAGCAGCTTAGCGCCGGGACAGTCCTACGAGCAGTACTTC. Using reference TRBV7-2 and TRBJ2-7 for the parts outside the CDR3, the full variable domain is GAGVSQSPSNKVTEKGKDVELRCDPISGHTALYWYRQSLGQGLEFLIYFQGNSAPDKSGLPSDRFSAERTGGSVSTLTIQRTQQEDSAVYLCASSLAPGQSYEQYFGPGTRLTVT.

V and J are TRBV11-2 and TRBJ2-3; 14 bases line up with TRBD2. This CDR3 region has 17 residues. The J segment lost 2 bases and the V segment lost 3 bases, leaving 4 bases of the junction unmatched. Germline CDR1 reads SGHAT; CDR2 reads FQNNGV. CDR3 bases: TGTGCCAGCAGCTTTAGACTAGCGGGAGGGTTCACAGATACGCAGTATTTT. Translation gives CASSFRLAGGFTDTQYF.

This chain links TRBV11-2 with TRBJ2-5; TRBD1 aligns across 7 bases. The germline V gene has CDR1 SGHAT and CDR2 FQNNGV. This CDR3 contains 14 residues. The junction had 3 bases not matched to a gene; V was cut back by 3 bases and J by 2 bases. DNA of the CDR3: TGTGCCAGCAGCTTCGGGGACAGTCAAGAGACCCAGTACTTC. This sequence encodes CASSFGDSQETQYF.

The genes are TRBV6-5 and TRBJ2-7; 11 positions agree with TRBD2. The CDR3 contains 14 residues. CDR1 MNHEY and CDR2 SVGAGI come from the germline V gene. Trimming cost V 6 bases and J 6 bases; bases outside gene matches: 7. The CDR3 here is CASSPQLAGVEQYF. In nucleotides, the CDR3 is TGTGCCAGCAGCCCACAACTAGCGGGAGTCGAGCAGTACTTC.

The chain carries TRBV5-5 and TRBJ2-1; 8 bases fit TRBD1. The germline CDR1 and CDR2 sequences are SGHKS and YYEKEE (reference sequence). The CDR3 is made up of 15 amino acids. With V trimmed by 3 bases and J by 5 bases, 7 bases remained unmatched. CDR3 DNA sequence: TGTGCCAGCAGCTGGACAGGGCTTGGCCACAATGAGCAGTTCTTC. Encoded protein: CASSWTGLGHNEQFF.

The gene calls are TRBV4-3 and TRBJ1-4; the D gene is possibly TRBD1 (6 bases). V lost 0 bases and J 5 bases, leaving 13 bases between the germline ends. Germline lookup yields CDR1 LGHNA and CDR2 YSLEER. This CDR3 is built from 16 residues. CDR3 in amino acids: CASSQERNRVNEKLFF. The CDR3 DNA is TGCGCCAGCAGCCAAGAAAGAAACAGGGTAAATGAAAAACTGTTTTTT.

The V call is TRBV9, the J call TRBJ2-7, with TRBD2 identical over 7 bases. CDR3 length: 16 amino acids. The ends lost 0 bases at V and 3 bases at J; junction bases unmatched: 9. Germline-derived CDR1 and CDR2 are SGDLS and YYNGEE. CDR3 sequence: CASSVASDGGSYEQYF. CDR3 in DNA: TGTGCCAGCAGCGTAGCTTCGGACGGGGGGAGCTACGAGCAGTACTTC.

The V call is TRBV28, the J call TRBJ2-1; unclear D gene. This CDR3 comprises 16 residues. Per the germline V gene, CDR1 is MDHEN and CDR2 is SYDVKM. Trimming stripped 6 bases from V and 0 bases from J, with 15 bases between. The CDR3 is CASSNWATSSYNEQFF. DNA for the CDR3: TGTGCCAGCAGCAACTGGGCCACCAGCTCCTACAATGAGCAGTTCTTC.

The chain recombines TRBV27 with TRBJ2-1; 9 positions match TRBD1. In germline, CDR1 is MNHEY, CDR2 SMNVEV (reference sequence). The CDR3 loop spans 16 amino acids. The trim removed 9 bases at V and 7 bases at J, leaving 16 bases unmatched. CDR3 sequence (DNA): TGTGCCAGTCTCCCCTATGGGACAGGGTGGAGTAATGAGCAGTTCTTC. It is translated as CASLPYGTGWSNEQFF.